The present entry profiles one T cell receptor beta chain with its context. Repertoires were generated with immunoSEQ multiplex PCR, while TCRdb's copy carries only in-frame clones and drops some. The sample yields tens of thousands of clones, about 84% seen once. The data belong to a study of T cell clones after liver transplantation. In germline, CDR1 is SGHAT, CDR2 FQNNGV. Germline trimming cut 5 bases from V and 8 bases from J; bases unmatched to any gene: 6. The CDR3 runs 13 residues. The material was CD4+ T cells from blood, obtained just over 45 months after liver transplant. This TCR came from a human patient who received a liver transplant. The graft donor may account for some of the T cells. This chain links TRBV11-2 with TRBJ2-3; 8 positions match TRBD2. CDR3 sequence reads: CASSPGLAITQYF. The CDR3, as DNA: TGTGCCAGCAGCCCCGGACTAGCTATTACGCAGTATTTT.